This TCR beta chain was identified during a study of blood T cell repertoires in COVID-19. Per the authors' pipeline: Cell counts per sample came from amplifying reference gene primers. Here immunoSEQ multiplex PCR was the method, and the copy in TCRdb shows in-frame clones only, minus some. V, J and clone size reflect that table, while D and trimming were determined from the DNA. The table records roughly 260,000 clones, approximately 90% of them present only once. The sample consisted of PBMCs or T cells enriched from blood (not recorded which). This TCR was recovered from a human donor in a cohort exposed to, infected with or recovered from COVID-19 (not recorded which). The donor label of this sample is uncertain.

CDR3 protein: CASSQDWRTDGYTF. The CDR3 bases are TGCGCCAGCAGCCAAGATTGGAGGACTGATGGCTACACCTTC. The rearrangement uses TRBV4-3 and TRBJ1-2; no clear D gene. The CDR3 covers 14 residues. Trimming removed 0 bases from V and 6 bases from J, with 11 bases in between. Germline V gene data show CDR1 as LGHNA and CDR2 as YSLEER.